A selection of T cell receptor beta chains follows, all from one sample in a study of blood T cell repertoires in COVID-19. The assay was immunoSEQ multiplex PCR, and TCRdb's table has in-frame clones only and misses some. The sample yields 55,000 to 70,000 clones, about 80% seen once. Material: peripheral blood. All receptors derive from a woman older than 75 with acute or convalescent COVID-19. Each CDR3 is given with its conserved first and last residue. D genes are given only for firm matches. Only part of the rows carry a size: once, few, many, or a class if the clone is expanded.

j_gene | abundance | v_gene | d_gene | CDR3nt | CDR3aa
TRBJ2-1 | NA | TRBV21-1 | NA | TGTGCCAGCAGCAACCCCACAGGGGTCAATGAGCAGTTCTTC | CASSNPTGVNEQFF
TRBJ1-3 | NA | TRBV19 | NA | TGTGCCAGTAGTATCGGGGGGAGCTCTGGAAACACCATATATTTT | CASSIGGSSGNTIYF
TRBJ1-6 | NA | TRBV6-5 | NA | TGTGCCAGCGCTACCGGAGGGGTTGGTTCACCCCTCCACTTT | CASATGGVGSPLHF
TRBJ1-3 | NA | TRBV28 | TRBD1 | TGTGCCAGCAGTTCTTCCGGGACAGGGACGGCTGGAAACACCATATATTTT | CASSSSGTGTAGNTIYF
TRBJ1-1 | NA | TRBV30 | NA | TGTGCCTGGAGGGGACAGAACACTGAAGCTTTCTTT | CAWRGQNTEAFF
TRBJ1-2 | NA | TRBV5-1 | TRBD1 | TGCGCCAGCAAAGCGGGACAGGCCTCCTATGGCTACACCTTC | CASKAGQASYGYTF
TRBJ2-7 | once | TRBV6-5 | NA | TGTGCCAGCAGTTACACAGGTTCGCACGAGCAGTACTTC | CASSYTGSHEQYF
TRBJ2-7 | NA | TRBV6-5 | NA | TGTGCCAGCAGTCCGAAGACAGGTACCTACGAGCAGTACTTC | CASSPKTGTYEQYF
TRBJ1-1 | NA | TRBV28 | NA | TGTGCCAGCAGTGCCTACGAGAACACTGAAGCTTTCTTT | CASSAYENTEAFF
TRBJ1-4 | once | TRBV28 | NA | TGTGCCAGCAGCAAATACGCGGCGGGGGGAGAAAGGAGAAAACTGTTTTTT | CASSKYAAGGERRKLFF
TRBJ2-7 | NA | TRBV19 | TRBD1 | TGTGCCAGTACCCCACGGACAGGGGGCAAATACGAGCAGTACTTC | CASTPRTGGKYEQYF
TRBJ2-1 | few | TRBV3-1/TRBV3-2 | TRBD2 | TGTGCCAGCAGCCTTCGGACTAGCGGGGGCTACAATGAGCAGTTCTTC | CASSLRTSGGYNEQFF
TRBJ2-7 | NA | TRBV5-1 | NA | TGCGCCAGCGGGCATGGGGGGACTCCTAGCGAGCAGTACTTC | CASGHGGTPSEQYF
TRBJ1-1 | NA | TRBV30 | NA | TGTGCCTTACACGGGGGAATTATTGGAACTGAAGCTTTCTTT | CALHGGIIGTEAFF
TRBJ2-1 | NA | TRBV6-1 | TRBD1 | TGTGCCAGCAGTGAAGCGTCAGGGGGCTATAGGGATGAGCAGTTCTTC | CASSEASGGYRDEQFF
TRBJ2-2 | few | TRBV29-1 | TRBD1 | TGCAGCGTTGATGGACAGGGGGCAGGCACCGGGGAGCTGTTTTTT | CSVDGQGAGTGELFF
TRBJ1-1 | few | TRBV12-3/TRBV12-4 | TRBD1 | TGTGCCAGCAGTTTCACAGGGGACACTGAAGCTTTCTTT | CASSFTGDTEAFF
TRBJ1-3 | few | TRBV5-4 | NA | TGTGCCAGCAGCCCCGGGGACTTGTCTGGAAACACCATATATTTT | CASSPGDLSGNTIYF
TRBJ2-5 | once | TRBV7-2 | TRBD2 | TGTGCCAGCAGCCCCCGGGTAGCGGGGGGCGGGGAGACCCAGTACTTC | CASSPRVAGGGETQYF
TRBJ1-2 | NA | TRBV6-5 | TRBD1 | TGTGCCAGCAGGGACCCCGGACAGGGCTCACGGGGCTACACCTTC | CASRDPGQGSRGYTF
TRBJ1-4 | NA | TRBV4-2 | NA | TGTGCCAGCAGCCAAGGCTCTTCAGGGGTTAATGAAAAACTGTTTTTT | CASSQGSSGVNEKLFF
TRBJ1-1 | few | TRBV6-5 | NA | TGTGCCAGCAGTTACTCGTTGTCGGGTGAAGCTTTCTTT | CASSYSLSGEAFF
TRBJ1-2 | NA | TRBV12-3/TRBV12-4 | NA | TGTGCCAGCAGTTTGGCGGGATATGGCTACACCTTC | CASSLAGYGYTF
TRBJ1-3 | NA | TRBV19 | TRBD1 | TGTGCCAGTAAAATAACGGGCGACAGGGCTGGAAACACCATATATTTT | CASKITGDRAGNTIYF
TRBJ1-6 | NA | TRBV30 | TRBD1 | TGTGCCTGGAGTGGAACAGGGGCCACCTCCTATAATTCACCCCTCCACTTT | CAWSGTGATSYNSPLHF
TRBJ1-5 | NA | TRBV2 | NA | TGTGCCAGCACCAAACAGAATCAGCCCCAGCATTTT | CASTKQNQPQHF
TRBJ2-3 | few | TRBV2 | TRBD1 | TGTGCCAGCCGCGACCGTCCCGGGACAGGGTCTACAGATACGCAGTATTTT | CASRDRPGTGSTDTQYF